Here is one TCR beta chain with its context. Its antigen is as yet unknown. They ran version v3.0 of the immunoSEQ assay at survey level. Assay: immunoSEQ multiplex PCR; the TCRdb copy retains only in-frame clones and omits some. This sample has about 29,000 clones, with 80% to 90% found just once. The germline V gene encodes CDR1 MRHNA and CDR2 SNTAGT. There are 16 residues in the CDR3. Losses at the gene ends were 0 bases for V and 4 bases for J; bases not matched to a gene: 0. This sample was taken from a study of long-term antiretroviral therapy in people with HIV. Study-level findings and limits: Diversity increased after ART yet remained lower than in transplant donor controls.

The receptor's source is a man aged 40-49 years with HIV. The J gene is TRBJ2-2, the V gene TRBV6-4; TRBD2 agrees at 12 bases. Sequencing was performed on unsorted PBMCs, taken 3 years after starting antiretroviral therapy. The CDR3 DNA reads as TGTGCCAGCAGTGACTCGGGACTAGCGGGCACCGGGGAGCTGTTTTTT. It is translated as CASSDSGLAGTGELFF.